Included here is one T cell receptor (beta chain) sequence, with context. Authors' analysis steps: How many nucleated cells were present was estimated from reference gene primer amplification. The method was immunoSEQ multiplex PCR; TCRdb's version includes in-frame clones alone and lacks a portion of them. Clone size and the V and J calls come from that table; the DNA yielded D and trimming. The sample shows around 200,000 clones, around 89% of them seen only once. This CDR3 contains 13 residues. Per germline, CDR1 LNHDA and CDR2 SQIVND (reference sequence). Trimming pared 6 bases from V and 1 base from J, leaving 9 bases between. The data were taken from a study of blood T cell repertoires in COVID-19.

The chain combines TRBV19 with TRBJ2-5, with a weak D call TRBD2 (5 bases). The sequence derives from a woman aged 18-29 years who had recovered from COVID-19. The sample consisted of PBMCs or T cells enriched from blood (not recorded which). In DNA form, the CDR3 reads TGTGCCAGTAGGACTCGGGGCCAAGAGACCCAGTACTTC. Translation gives CASRTRGQETQYF.